Listed here are 13 T cell receptor beta chains from one sample, sequenced in a study of cytomegalovirus exposure and HLA in healthy donors. The PCR had 60 Vbeta and 13 Jbeta primers. The data were produced by immunoSEQ multiplex PCR, yet TCRdb's version contains in-frame clones alone and is incomplete. Here the sample spans roughly 100,000 clones, 75% to 85% being singletons. Sequencing was done on a sample of PBMCs. The receptors shown here come from a man aged 25-45 years in good health and CMV-seronegative.

The chain has TRBV7-6 and TRBJ2-5; TRBD1 matches at 7 bases. Per the germline V gene, CDR1 is SGHVS and CDR2 is FNYEAQ. This CDR3 region has 14 residues. The ends lost 6 bases at V and 1 base at J; junction bases unmatched: 5. CDR3 nucleotides: TGTGCCAGCAGTTTACAGGGGATCCAAGAGACCCAGTACTTC. The encoded protein is CASSLQGIQETQYF.

The chain couples TRBV5-1 to TRBJ2-3; possible D gene TRBD1, 5 bases. CDR3 size: 15 residues. The V gene lost 1 base and the J gene lost 4 bases, with 13 bases spanning the gap. Per germline, CDR1 SGHRS and CDR2 YFSETQ. Here the CDR3 reads CASSLQGGIPDTQYF. CDR3 DNA: TGCGCCAGCAGCTTGCAGGGTGGAATTCCAGATACGCAGTATTTT.

This clone came up a few times. The chain couples TRBV19 to TRBJ2-1, with 7 nucleotides matching TRBD2. V was clipped by 6 bases and J by 5 bases; unmatched bases: 4. CDR1 is LNHDA and CDR2 is SQIVND in the germline V gene (reference sequence). The CDR3 sequence is 13 residues long. The CDR3 nucleotides read TGTGCCAGTAGCCCCGGGGGGAACAATGAGCAGTTCTTC. Translated, it gives CASSPGGNNEQFF.

Only a few counts were recorded for this clone. The genes are TRBV19 and TRBJ2-7; maybe TRBD1 (5 bases). V was pared by 4 bases and J by 1 base, with 14 bases between. The CDR3 totals 15 residues. Germline V gene lookup returns CDR1 LNHDA and CDR2 SQIVND (reference sequence). CDR3 in DNA: TGTGCCAGTAGTAGGATGGCAGGGCCTTCCTACGAGCAGTACTTC. This sequence encodes CASSRMAGPSYEQYF.

The chain is built from TRBV7-8 and TRBJ2-1, with TRBD2 matching 14 bases. The CDR3 spans 16 residues. V was clipped by 4 bases and J by 7 bases; unmatched bases: 6. Germline CDR1 and CDR2: SGHVS and FQNEAQ. The CDR3 loop reads CASSSRLAGGINEQFF. The CDR3 DNA reads TGTGCCAGCAGCTCCCGACTAGCGGGGGGGATAAATGAGCAGTTCTTC.

The gene calls are TRBV28 and TRBJ2-2; 8 bases agree with TRBD2. V lost 6 bases to trimming and J lost 5 bases; unmatched junction nucleotides: 11. The CDR3 length is 16 residues. CDR1 is MDHEN, CDR2 SYDVKM, per germline. The CDR3 bases are TGTGCCAGCAGGGAACGGGGGGGCGCGGTGACCGGGGAGCTGTTTTTT. Its protein product is CASRERGGAVTGELFF.

V is TRBV28 and J is TRBJ2-7; no firm D call. CDR1 MDHEN and CDR2 SYDVKM come from the germline V gene. The CDR3 is 14 amino acids. Trimming left V 5 bases short and J 4 bases short, with 15 bases between. CDR3: CASSLGGPGYEQYF. The CDR3 DNA reads TGTGCCAGCAGTCTAGGCGGCCCCGGTTACGAGCAGTACTTC.

This clone has a single count. V is TRBV7-2 and J is TRBJ1-1; 11 nucleotides align to TRBD1. CDR1 and CDR2 from the germline V gene are SGHTA and FQGNSA. The CDR3 is 15 amino acids. V dropped 5 bases and J dropped 6; count of bases not matched to a gene: 8. The CDR3: CASSRRPGQGAEAFF. CDR3 coding DNA: TGTGCCAGCAGCAGGCGGCCGGGACAGGGGGCTGAAGCTTTCTTT.

The rearrangement uses TRBV27 and TRBJ1-1; maybe TRBD1 (5 bases). The V end lost 7 bases, the J end lost 7 bases, and 19 bases lay between the germline ends. Germline V gene lookup returns CDR1 MNHEY and CDR2 SMNVEV (reference sequence). This CDR3 comprises 14 residues. The CDR3 region is CASTRDRGDGEAFF. The CDR3 DNA is TGTGCCAGCACCCGGGATCGCGGGGACGGTGAAGCTTTCTTT.

The chain uses TRBV7-3 and TRBJ2-1; TRBD1 matches at 10 bases. Germline values: CDR1 SGHTA, CDR2 FQGTGA. The ends lost 6 bases at V and 2 bases at J; junction bases unmatched: 7. This CDR3 spans 16 amino acids. The CDR3 sequence is CASRPAGQGTYNEQFF. The CDR3 nucleotides are TGTGCCAGCAGGCCCGCGGGACAGGGGACCTACAATGAGCAGTTCTTC.

The V and J genes are TRBV28 and TRBJ2-7; 9 bases line up with TRBD1. Unmatched junction bases numbered 9, after V lost 4 bases and J lost 5 bases. The CDR3 covers 15 residues. Germline CDR1 and CDR2: MDHEN and SYDVKM. CDR3 region: CASSSTGQGSHEQYF. CDR3 nucleotide sequence: TGTGCCAGCAGTTCCACCGGACAGGGGTCCCACGAGCAGTACTTC.

The V and J genes are TRBV6-5 and TRBJ2-3; a possible D gene is TRBD2 (5 bases). From germline, CDR1 is MNHEY and CDR2 SVGAGI. This CDR3 spans 13 amino acids. Trimming pared 7 bases from V and 5 bases from J, leaving 13 bases between. CDR3 residues: CASTPAGLDTQYF. The CDR3 region has the DNA TGTGCCAGCACCCCCGCGGGCCTAGATACGCAGTATTTT.

The rearrangement joins TRBV12-5 to TRBJ2-3, with unresolved D. Germline V CDR1 and CDR2: LGHNT, FRNRAP. The length of the CDR3 is 16 residues. Trimming pared 1 base from V and 2 bases from J, leaving 13 bases between. The CDR3 loop reads CASGLGLSANTDTQYF. The CDR3 DNA is TGTGCTAGTGGTTTGGGACTGTCGGCGAACACAGATACGCAGTATTTT. Complete variable domain (other parts from reference TRBV12-5 and TRBJ2-3): DARVTQTPRHKVTEMGQEVTMRCQPILGHNTVFWYRQTMMQGLELLAYFRNRAPLDDSGMPKDRFSAEMPDATLATLKIQPSEPRDSAVYFCASGLGLSANTDTQYFGPGTRLTVL.